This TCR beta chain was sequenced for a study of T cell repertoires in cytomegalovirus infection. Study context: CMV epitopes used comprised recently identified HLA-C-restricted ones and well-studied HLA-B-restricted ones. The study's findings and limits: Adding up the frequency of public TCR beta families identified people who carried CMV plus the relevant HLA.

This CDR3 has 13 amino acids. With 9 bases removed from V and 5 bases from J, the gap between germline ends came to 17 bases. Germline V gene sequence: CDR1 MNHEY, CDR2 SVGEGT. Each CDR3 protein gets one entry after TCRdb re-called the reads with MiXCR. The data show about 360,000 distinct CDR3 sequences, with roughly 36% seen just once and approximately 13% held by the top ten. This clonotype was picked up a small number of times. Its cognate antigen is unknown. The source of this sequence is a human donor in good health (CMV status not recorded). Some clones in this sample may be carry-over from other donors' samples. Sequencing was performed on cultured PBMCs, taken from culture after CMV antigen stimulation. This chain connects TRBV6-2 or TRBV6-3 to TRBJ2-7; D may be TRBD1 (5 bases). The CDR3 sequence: CASLRDKYHEQYF. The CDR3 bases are TGTGCCAGTCTCAGGGATAAGTACCACGAGCAGTACTTC.